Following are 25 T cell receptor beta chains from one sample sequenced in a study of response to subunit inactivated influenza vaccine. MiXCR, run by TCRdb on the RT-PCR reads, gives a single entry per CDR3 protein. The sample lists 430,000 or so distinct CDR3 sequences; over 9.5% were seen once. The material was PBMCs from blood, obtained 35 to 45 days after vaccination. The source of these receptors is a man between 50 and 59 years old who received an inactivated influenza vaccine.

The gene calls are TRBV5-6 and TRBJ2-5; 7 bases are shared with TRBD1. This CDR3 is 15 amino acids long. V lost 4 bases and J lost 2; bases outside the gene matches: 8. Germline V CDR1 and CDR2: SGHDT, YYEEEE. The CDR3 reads CASSTNHRGQETQYF. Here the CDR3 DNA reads TGTGCCAGCAGCACAAACCACAGGGGACAAGAGACCCAGTACTTC.

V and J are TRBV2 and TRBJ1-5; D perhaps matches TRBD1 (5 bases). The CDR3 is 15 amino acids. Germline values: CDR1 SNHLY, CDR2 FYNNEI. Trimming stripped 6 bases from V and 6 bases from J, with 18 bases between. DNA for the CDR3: TGTGCCAGCAGCAAGGGAGAGGGGTACGGTCAGCCCCAGCATTTT. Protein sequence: CASSKGEGYGQPQHF.

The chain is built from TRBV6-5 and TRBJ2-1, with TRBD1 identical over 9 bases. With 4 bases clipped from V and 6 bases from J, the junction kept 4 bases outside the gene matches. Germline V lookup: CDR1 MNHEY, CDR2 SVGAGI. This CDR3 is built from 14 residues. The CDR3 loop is CASSSGTGSNEQFF. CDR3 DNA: TGTGCCAGCAGTTCCGGGACAGGGAGCAATGAGCAGTTCTTC.

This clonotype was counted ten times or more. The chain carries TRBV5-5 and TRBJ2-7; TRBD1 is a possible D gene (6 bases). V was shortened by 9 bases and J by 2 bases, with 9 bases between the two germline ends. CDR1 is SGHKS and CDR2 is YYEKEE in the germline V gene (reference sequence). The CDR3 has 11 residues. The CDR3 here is CATGHTYEQYF. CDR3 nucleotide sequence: TGTGCCACGGGACATACCTACGAGCAGTACTTC.

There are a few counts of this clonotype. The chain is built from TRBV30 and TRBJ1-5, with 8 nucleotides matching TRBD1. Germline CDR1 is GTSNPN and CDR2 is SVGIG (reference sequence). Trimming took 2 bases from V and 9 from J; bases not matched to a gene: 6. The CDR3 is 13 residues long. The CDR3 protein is CAWSRTGWRPQHF. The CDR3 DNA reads TGTGCCTGGAGTCGGACAGGGTGGAGGCCCCAGCATTTT.

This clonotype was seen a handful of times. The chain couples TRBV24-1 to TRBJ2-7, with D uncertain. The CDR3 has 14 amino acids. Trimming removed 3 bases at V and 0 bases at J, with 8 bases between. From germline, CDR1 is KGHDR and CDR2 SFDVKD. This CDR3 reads CATSDRRSSYEQYF. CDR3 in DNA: TGTGCCACCAGTGATCGTAGGAGCTCCTACGAGCAGTACTTC.

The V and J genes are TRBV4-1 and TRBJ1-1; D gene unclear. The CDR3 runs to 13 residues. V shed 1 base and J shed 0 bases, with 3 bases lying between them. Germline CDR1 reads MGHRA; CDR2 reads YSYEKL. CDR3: CASSQVLNTEAFF. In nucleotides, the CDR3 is TGCGCCAGCAGCCAAGTTCTGAACACTGAAGCTTTCTTT.

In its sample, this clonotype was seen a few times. DNA for the CDR3: TGCAGTGCTAGGCCGGCAGGGTTGGAGACCCAGTACTTC. Translation gives CSARPAGLETQYF. The chain recombines TRBV20-1 with TRBJ2-5; a weak D match, TRBD1 (5 bases). V lost 3 bases to trimming and J lost 5 bases, with 13 bases between them. The germline V gene has CDR1 DFQATT and CDR2 SNEGSKA (reference sequence). This CDR3 region has 13 residues.

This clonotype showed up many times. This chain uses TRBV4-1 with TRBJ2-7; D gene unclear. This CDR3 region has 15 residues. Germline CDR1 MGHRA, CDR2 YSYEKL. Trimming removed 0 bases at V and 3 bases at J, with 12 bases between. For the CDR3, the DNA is TGCGCCAGCAGCCAAGAGTCGTCCGCTGTCTACGAGCAGTACTTC. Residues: CASSQESSAVYEQYF.

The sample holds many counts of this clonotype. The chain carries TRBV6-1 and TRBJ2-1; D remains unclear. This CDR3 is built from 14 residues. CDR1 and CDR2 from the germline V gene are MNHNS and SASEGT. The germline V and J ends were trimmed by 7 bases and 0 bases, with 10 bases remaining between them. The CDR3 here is CASKRLSSYNEQFF. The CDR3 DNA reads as TGTGCCAGCAAACGACTGAGCTCCTACAATGAGCAGTTCTTC.

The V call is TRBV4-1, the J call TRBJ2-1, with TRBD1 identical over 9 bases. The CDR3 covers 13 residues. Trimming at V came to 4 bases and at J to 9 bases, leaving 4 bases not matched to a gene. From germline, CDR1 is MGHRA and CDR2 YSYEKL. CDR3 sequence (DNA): TGCGCCAGCAGCCCGGGACAGGGTTTTGAGCAGTTCTTC. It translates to CASSPGQGFEQFF.

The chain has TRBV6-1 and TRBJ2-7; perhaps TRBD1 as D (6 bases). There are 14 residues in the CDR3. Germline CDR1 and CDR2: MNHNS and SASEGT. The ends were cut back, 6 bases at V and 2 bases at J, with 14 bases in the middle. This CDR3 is CASRADSLPYEQYF. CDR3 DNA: TGTGCCAGCAGGGCGGACAGCCTACCCTACGAGCAGTACTTC.

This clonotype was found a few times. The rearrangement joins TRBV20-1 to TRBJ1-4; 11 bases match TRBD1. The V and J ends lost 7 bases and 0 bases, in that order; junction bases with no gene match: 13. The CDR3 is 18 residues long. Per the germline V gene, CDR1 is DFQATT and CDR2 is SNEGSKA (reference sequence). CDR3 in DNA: TGCAGTGGAAGCCGGGACAGGGGGTTTGGGGCAACTAATGAAAAACTGTTTTTT. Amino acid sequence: CSGSRDRGFGATNEKLFF.

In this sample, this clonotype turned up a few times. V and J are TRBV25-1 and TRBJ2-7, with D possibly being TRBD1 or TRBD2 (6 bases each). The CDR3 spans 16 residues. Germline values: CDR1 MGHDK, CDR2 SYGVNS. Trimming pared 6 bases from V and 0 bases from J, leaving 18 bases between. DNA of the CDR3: TGTGCCAGCAGGGGAAAGGGGGGCCCCTTCTCCTACGAGCAGTACTTC. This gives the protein CASRGKGGPFSYEQYF.

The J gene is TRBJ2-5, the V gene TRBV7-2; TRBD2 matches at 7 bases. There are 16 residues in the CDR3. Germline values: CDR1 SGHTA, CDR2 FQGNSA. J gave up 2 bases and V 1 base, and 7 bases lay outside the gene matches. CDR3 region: CASSLDRLASQETQYF. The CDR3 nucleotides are TGTGCCAGCAGCTTAGATAGACTAGCCTCGCAAGAGACCCAGTACTTC. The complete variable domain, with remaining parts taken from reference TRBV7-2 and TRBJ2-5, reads GAGVSQSPSNKVTEKGKDVELRCDPISGHTALYWYRQSLGQGLEFLIYFQGNSAPDKSGLPSDRFSAERTGGSVSTLTIQRTQQEDSAVYLCASSLDRLASQETQYFGPGTRLLVL.

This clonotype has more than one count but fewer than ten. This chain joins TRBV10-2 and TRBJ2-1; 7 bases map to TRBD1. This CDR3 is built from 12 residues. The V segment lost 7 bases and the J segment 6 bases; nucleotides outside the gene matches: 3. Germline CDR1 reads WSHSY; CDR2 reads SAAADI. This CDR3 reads CASKGAGNEQFF. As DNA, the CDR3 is TGCGCCAGCAAGGGGGCAGGCAATGAGCAGTTCTTC.

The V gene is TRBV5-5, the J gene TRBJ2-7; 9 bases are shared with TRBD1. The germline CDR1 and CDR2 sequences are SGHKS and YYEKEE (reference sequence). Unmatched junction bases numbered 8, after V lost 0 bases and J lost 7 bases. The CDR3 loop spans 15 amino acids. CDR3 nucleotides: TGTGCCAGCAGCTTGGCCCCGGGACAGGGTAGGGAGCAGTACTTC. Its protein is CASSLAPGQGREQYF.

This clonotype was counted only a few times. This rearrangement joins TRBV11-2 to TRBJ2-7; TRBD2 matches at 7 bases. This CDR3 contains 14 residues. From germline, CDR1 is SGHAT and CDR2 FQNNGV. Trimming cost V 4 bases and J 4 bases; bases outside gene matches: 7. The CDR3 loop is CASSSPGGGYEQYF. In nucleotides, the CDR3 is TGTGCCAGCAGCTCCCCGGGGGGTGGTTACGAGCAGTACTTC.

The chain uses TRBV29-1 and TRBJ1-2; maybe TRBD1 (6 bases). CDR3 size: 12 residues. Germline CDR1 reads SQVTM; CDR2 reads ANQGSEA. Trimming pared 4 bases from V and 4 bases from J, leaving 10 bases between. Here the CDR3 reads CSVARGGYGYTF. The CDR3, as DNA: TGCAGCGTTGCCAGGGGCGGCTATGGCTACACCTTC.

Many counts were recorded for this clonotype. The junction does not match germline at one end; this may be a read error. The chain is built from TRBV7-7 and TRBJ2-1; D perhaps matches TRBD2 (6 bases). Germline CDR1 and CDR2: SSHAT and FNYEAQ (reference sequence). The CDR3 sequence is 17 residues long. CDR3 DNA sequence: TGTGCTAGCAGCGATTCCTTTCGGGGGTTCTCCTACAATGAGCAGTTCTTC. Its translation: CASSDSFRGFSYNEQFF.

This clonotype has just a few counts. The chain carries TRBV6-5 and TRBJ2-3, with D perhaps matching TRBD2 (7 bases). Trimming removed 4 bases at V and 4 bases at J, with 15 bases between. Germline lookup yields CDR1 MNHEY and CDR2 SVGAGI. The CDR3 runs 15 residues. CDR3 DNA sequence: TGTGCCAGCAGTTCCGGATGGGAGGGGGCAGATACGCAGTATTTT. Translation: CASSSGWEGADTQYF.

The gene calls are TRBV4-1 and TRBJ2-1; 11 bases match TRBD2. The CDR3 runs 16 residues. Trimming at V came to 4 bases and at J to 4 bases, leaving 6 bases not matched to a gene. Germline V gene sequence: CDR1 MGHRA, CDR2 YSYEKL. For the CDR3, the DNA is TGCGCCAGCAGCCGAGGACTAGCGGGCTCATACAATGAGCAGTTCTTC. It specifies CASSRGLAGSYNEQFF.

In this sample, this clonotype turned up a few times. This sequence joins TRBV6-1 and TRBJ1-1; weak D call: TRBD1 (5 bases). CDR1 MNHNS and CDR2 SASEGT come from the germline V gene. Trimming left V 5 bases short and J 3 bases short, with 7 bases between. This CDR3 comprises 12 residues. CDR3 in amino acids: CASSRGHTEAFF. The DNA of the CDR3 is TGTGCCAGCAGTAGGGGACACACTGAAGCTTTCTTT.

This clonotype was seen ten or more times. The CDR3 DNA reads as TGTGCCAGCAGCTTATCGACAGGGGGAAATACGCAGTATTTT. It specifies CASSLSTGGNTQYF. V usage is TRBV7-9 and J usage is TRBJ2-3; the match to TRBD1 covers 9 bases. The CDR3 has 14 amino acids. Per the germline V gene, CDR1 is SEHNR and CDR2 is FQNEAQ (reference sequence). With V trimmed by 2 bases and J by 7 bases, 4 bases remained unmatched.

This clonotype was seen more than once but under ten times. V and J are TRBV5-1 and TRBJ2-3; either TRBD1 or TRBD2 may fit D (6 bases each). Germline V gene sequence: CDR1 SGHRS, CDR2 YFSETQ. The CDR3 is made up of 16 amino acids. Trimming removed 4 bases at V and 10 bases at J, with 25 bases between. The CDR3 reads CASSRGAKTGFEAQYF. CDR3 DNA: TGCGCCAGCAGCAGGGGGGCGAAAACAGGGTTTGAGGCGCAGTATTTT.